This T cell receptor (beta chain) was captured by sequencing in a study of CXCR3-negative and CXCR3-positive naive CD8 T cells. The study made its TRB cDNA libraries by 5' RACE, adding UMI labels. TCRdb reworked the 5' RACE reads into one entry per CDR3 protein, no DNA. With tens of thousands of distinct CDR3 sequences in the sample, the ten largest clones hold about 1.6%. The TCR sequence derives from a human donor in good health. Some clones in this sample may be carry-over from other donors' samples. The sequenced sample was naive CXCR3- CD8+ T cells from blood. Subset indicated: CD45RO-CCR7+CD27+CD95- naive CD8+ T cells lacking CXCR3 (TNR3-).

The CDR3 here is CASSDSTESGDVFF. V is TRBV6-4 and J is TRBJ2-1; the D gene TCRdb calls, TRBD2, cannot be checked with no DNA. The CDR3 runs to 14 residues. Germline values: CDR1 MRHNA, CDR2 SNTAGT.